This T cell receptor beta chain was obtained from a study of blood T cells in healthy people across ages. Study details: Per two T cells, template switching captured roughly one barcoded beta molecule. Study-level findings and limits: Observed TCR beta diversity showed a strong correlation with the percentage of naive T cells as measured by flow cytometry. Roughly linear age-related decline in beta diversity appeared, significant by age 40.

Combining a sample-barcoded 5' primer with a J-beta primer mix, a second PCR ran for about 7 to 11 cycles. TCRdb fed the 5' RACE reads into MiXCR, producing one record per CDR3 protein. Of around 970,000 distinct CDR3 sequences detected, roughly half appear once; the ten largest clones hold roughly 23%. Samples had at least 6.5 million PBMCs isolated from them. Germline values: CDR1 SGHTA, CDR2 FQGNSA. The CDR3 is 12 amino acids. With 5 bases removed from V and 8 bases from J, the gap between germline ends came to 13 bases. About this clonotype itself: The antigen remains undetermined.

This TCR was recovered from an older woman in good health. The chain uses TRBV7-2 and TRBJ2-7, with D perhaps matching TRBD1 or TRBD2 (5 bases each). The source material was blood. In DNA, the CDR3 is TGTGCCAGCAGCGTTACGGGGACCAAGCAGTACTTC. This sequence encodes CASSVTGTKQYF.